The present entry profiles one T cell receptor beta chain with its context. The antigen remains unidentified. Separation by sorting yielded CD4+ and CD8+ T cells from PBMCs. Extraction and reverse transcription of RNA yielded cDNA as the sequencing template. The assay was immunoSEQ multiplex PCR, and TCRdb's table has in-frame clones only and misses some. The table has roughly 120,000 clones, less than 80% seen once; the top ten hold around 3%. The data are from a study of CD8+ T cells in alopecia areata. This CDR3 contains 16 residues. Germline values: CDR1 SGHRS, CDR2 YFSETQ. V dropped 0 bases and J dropped 3; count of bases not matched to a gene: 4. Overall study results and limits: Higher clonality and more expanded CD8+ clones appeared in lesional than normal scalp.

The TCR originated in a human donor in good health. Sequenced: CD4+ T cells sorted from blood. The rearrangement uses TRBV5-1 and TRBJ2-2, with 8 bases fitting TRBD2. DNA for the CDR3: TGCGCCAGCAGCTTGGTTCTAGCGGGTGACACCGGGGAGCTGTTTTTT. Translation gives CASSLVLAGDTGELFF.